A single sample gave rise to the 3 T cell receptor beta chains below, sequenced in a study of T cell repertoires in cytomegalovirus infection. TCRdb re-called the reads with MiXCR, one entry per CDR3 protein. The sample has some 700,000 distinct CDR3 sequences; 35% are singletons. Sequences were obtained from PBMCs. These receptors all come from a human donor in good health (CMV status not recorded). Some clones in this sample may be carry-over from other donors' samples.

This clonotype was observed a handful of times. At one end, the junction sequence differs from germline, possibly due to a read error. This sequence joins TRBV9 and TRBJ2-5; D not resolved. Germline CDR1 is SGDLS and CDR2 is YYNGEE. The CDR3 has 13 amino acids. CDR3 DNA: TGTGCCAGCAGCGTAAACCCCCAAGGGACCCAGTACTTC. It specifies CASSVNPQGTQYF.

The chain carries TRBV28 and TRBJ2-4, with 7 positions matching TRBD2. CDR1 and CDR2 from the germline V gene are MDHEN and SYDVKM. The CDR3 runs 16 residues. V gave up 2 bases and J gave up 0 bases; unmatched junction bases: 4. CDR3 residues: CASSLGRGLAKNIQYF. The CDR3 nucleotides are TGTGCCAGCAGTTTAGGGAGGGGACTAGCCAAAAACATTCAGTACTTC.

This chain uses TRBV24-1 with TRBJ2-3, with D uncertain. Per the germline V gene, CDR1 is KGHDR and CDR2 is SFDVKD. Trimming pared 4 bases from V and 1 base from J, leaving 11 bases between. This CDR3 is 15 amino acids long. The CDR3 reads CATSDPPEGTDTQYF. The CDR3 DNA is TGTGCCACCAGTGACCCCCCAGAAGGCACAGATACGCAGTATTTT.